This paragraph reports one T cell receptor (beta chain). Its matching antigen is unknown. Constant-segment primers and 5'RACE yielded cDNA libraries for TCR alpha and TCR beta, each carrying sample barcodes and UMIs. TCRdb ran MiXCR on the 5' RACE reads and lists one entry per CDR3 protein. This sample carries hundreds of thousands of distinct CDR3 sequences, about 20% of them seen once, and the ten largest clones take about an eighth. The sample originates from a study of T-cell memory formation after mild COVID-19. The ends were cut back, 4 bases at V and 5 bases at J, with 14 bases in the middle. CDR3 size: 14 residues. CDR1 SEHNR and CDR2 FQNEAQ come from the germline V gene (reference sequence). Study-level findings and limits: Whether day 37 second-wave clones are SARS-CoV-2-specific was not confirmed. Contracting clones, day 15 to 85, had balanced CD4/CD8, and later expanders favored CD4+.

This receptor was identified in an adult woman who had mild COVID-19 (a few samples of this study predate the infection). Cell type and time point are not known. Sequenced input: PBMCs or a T cell subset sorted from them (not recorded which). The chain combines TRBV7-9 with TRBJ1-1, with D uncertain. The CDR3 DNA follows: TGTGCCAGCAGCTCCCATTTGTCTCAGACTGAAGCTTTCTTT. Protein: CASSSHLSQTEAFF.